Below, 20 T cell receptor beta chains from the same sample are listed, as sequenced in a study of blood T cell repertoires in COVID-19. Only in-frame clones appear in the TCRdb table, and some are missing; sequencing was by immunoSEQ multiplex PCR. The sample records roughly 400,000 clones, roughly nine tenths being singletons. The sample taken for sequencing was PBMCs or T cells enriched from blood (not recorded which). Every receptor here comes from a woman aged 25 to 39 who had recovered from COVID-19.

This clone was counted only a few times. The chain recombines TRBV5-8 with TRBJ2-1; TRBD1 agrees at 7 bases. This CDR3 is 15 amino acids long. The trim removed 2 bases at V and 5 bases at J, leaving 7 bases unmatched. Germline V gene data show CDR1 as SGHTS and CDR2 as YDEGEE. The DNA of the CDR3 is TGTGCCAGCAGCTTAGGGGCAGGGGGACACAATGAGCAGTTCTTC. Its protein is CASSLGAGGHNEQFF.

This clone was recorded once. The CDR3 DNA reads as TGTGCCAGCAGTTTATCTCTGTCTCGGGACAGAGGCCCGGGTTTTGGCTACACCTTC. It yields the protein CASSLSLSRDRGPGFGYTF. The chain links TRBV27 to TRBJ1-2; TRBD1 aligns across 7 bases. J gave up 7 bases and V 0 bases, and 20 bases lay outside the gene matches. Germline CDR1 and CDR2: MNHEY and SMNVEV (reference sequence). CDR3 size: 19 residues.

The table lists this clone with a count of one. The chain couples TRBV6-2 or TRBV6-3 to TRBJ2-5, with 10 nucleotides matching TRBD2. Trimming cost V 0 bases and J 4 bases; bases outside gene matches: 11. Per germline, CDR1 MNHEY and CDR2 SVGEGT. The CDR3 extends over 18 amino acids. CDR3 DNA sequence: TGTGCCAGCAGTTACTCGTCTAGCGGGGGTTCCCCTAGAGAGACCCAGTACTTC. Residues: CASSYSSSGGSPRETQYF.

This sequence joins TRBV4-1 and TRBJ2-7; 8 nucleotides line up with TRBD1. The junction had 5 bases not matched to a gene; V was cut back by 5 bases and J by 2 bases. The CDR3 covers 14 residues. Germline CDR1 MGHRA, CDR2 YSYEKL. This CDR3 reads CASSSGTGPYEQYF. The CDR3 bases are TGCGCCAGCAGCTCAGGGACAGGACCCTACGAGCAGTACTTC.

The V and J genes are TRBV19 and TRBJ2-7; a possible D gene is TRBD1 (6 bases). CDR3 length: 16 amino acids. Germline V gene sequence: CDR1 LNHDA, CDR2 SQIVND (reference sequence). V was trimmed by 4 bases and J by 0 bases, leaving 16 bases between them. As DNA, the CDR3 is TGTGCCAGTAGTAGACCCAGGACAGATGGCTCCTACGAGCAGTACTTC. Its protein is CASSRPRTDGSYEQYF.

V is TRBV16 and J is TRBJ1-1; D is unresolved. Germline V gene data show CDR1 as KGHSY and CDR2 as FQNENV. V was cut by 1 base and J by 8 bases, with 14 bases left in between. The CDR3 covers 14 residues. DNA for the CDR3: TGTGCCAGCAGCCAATTCCAGAACAGCGGGGAAGCTTTCTTT. This encodes CASSQFQNSGEAFF.

The chain carries TRBV3-1 (or the pseudogene TRBV3-2) and TRBJ2-7; TRBD1 might be the D (6 bases). The CDR3 runs 14 residues. Per the germline V gene, CDR1 is LGHDT and CDR2 is YNNKEL (reference sequence). Between the trimmed V and J ends, which lost 1 base and 4 bases, there was a span of 11 bases. CDR3 sequence (DNA): TGTGCCAGCAGCCAAGGGACAGCCTTTTACGAGCAGTACTTC. Amino acids: CASSQGTAFYEQYF.

The chain couples TRBV19 to TRBJ1-1, with TRBD1 matching over 11 bases. The ends lost 6 bases at V and 6 bases at J; junction bases unmatched: 9. The germline V gene encodes CDR1 LNHDA and CDR2 SQIVND (reference sequence). The CDR3 length is 15 residues. The DNA of the CDR3 is TGTGCCAGTAGGGGACAGGGGGGAAGGGTCGCTGAAGCTTTCTTT. This encodes CASRGQGGRVAEAFF.

The chain joins TRBV7-8 to TRBJ2-7, with TRBD2 as a possible D gene (5 bases). CDR3 size: 16 residues. V was cut by 1 base and J by 3 bases, with 16 bases left in between. Germline-derived CDR1 and CDR2 are SGHVS and FQNEAQ. CDR3 sequence (DNA): TGTGCCAGCAGCTTAGTCAGCGGACTCAATCTCTACGAGCAGTACTTC. It encodes CASSLVSGLNLYEQYF. Variable domain in full (rest from reference TRBV7-8 and TRBJ2-7): GAGVSQSPRYKVAKRGQDVALRCDPISGHVSLFWYQQALGQGPEFLTYFQNEAQLDKSGLPSDRFFAERPEGSVSTLKIQRTQQEDSAVYLCASSLVSGLNLYEQYFGPGTRLTVT.

This sequence joins TRBV4-1 and TRBJ1-1, with 7 bases identical to TRBD1. The germline V gene encodes CDR1 MGHRA and CDR2 YSYEKL. With 1 base clipped from V and 6 bases from J, the junction kept 11 bases outside the gene matches. The length of the CDR3 is 16 residues. Here the CDR3 DNA reads TGCGCCAGCAGCCAAGTTTTAGGCCAGGGGGTCGCTGAAGCTTTCTTT. Its protein is CASSQVLGQGVAEAFF.

The chain recombines TRBV6-2 or TRBV6-3 with TRBJ1-5; D unclear. The CDR3 sequence is 15 residues long. The germline V gene has CDR1 MNHEY and CDR2 SVGEGT. The V end lost 0 bases, the J end lost 4 bases, and 10 bases lay between the germline ends. The CDR3 is CASSYSSRGNQPQHF. CDR3 in DNA: TGTGCCAGCAGTTACTCGAGCCGAGGGAATCAGCCCCAGCATTTT.

This clone was observed a single time. This chain joins TRBV5-1 and TRBJ1-2; D is perhaps TRBD1 (5 bases). The CDR3 extends over 14 amino acids. Germline V gene data show CDR1 as SGHRS and CDR2 as YFSETQ. Trimming removed 0 bases from V and 2 bases from J, with 8 bases in between. The CDR3 DNA is TGCGCCAGCAGCTTGGAGGGGAGGAACTATGGCTACACCTTC. This codes for CASSLEGRNYGYTF. The full variable domain, its missing parts supplied by reference TRBV5-1 and TRBJ1-2, is KAGVTQTPRYLIKTRGQQVTLSCSPISGHRSVSWYQQTPGQGLQFLFEYFSETQRNKGNFPGRFSGRQFSNSRSEMNVSTLELGDSALYLCASSLEGRNYGYTFGSGTRLTVV.

The J gene is TRBJ1-2, the V gene TRBV7-8; possible D gene TRBD1, 5 bases. The V gene lost 1 base and the J gene lost 11 bases, with 17 bases spanning the gap. CDR1 is SGHVS and CDR2 is FQNEAQ in the germline V gene. CDR3 length: 14 amino acids. CDR3 sequence reads: CASSLDRGGPTYTF. DNA for the CDR3: TGTGCCAGCAGCTTAGACCGGGGGGGTCCTACTTACACCTTC. The full variable domain, completed using reference TRBV7-8 and TRBJ1-2, is GAGVSQSPRYKVAKRGQDVALRCDPISGHVSLFWYQQALGQGPEFLTYFQNEAQLDKSGLPSDRFFAERPEGSVSTLKIQRTQQEDSAVYLCASSLDRGGPTYTFGSGTRLTVV.

The V and J genes are TRBV28 and TRBJ2-3; no definite D call. CDR3 length equals 13 residues. Trimming shortened V by 8 bases and J by 6 bases, and 15 bases separated the two germline ends. Germline V lookup: CDR1 MDHEN, CDR2 SYDVKM. This CDR3 is CASAHQPRDTQYF. The CDR3 DNA reads as TGTGCCAGCGCCCACCAGCCCAGGGATACGCAGTATTTT.

The CDR3 here is CATSDWVQGVYEQYF. CDR3 DNA sequence: TGTGCCACCAGTGATTGGGTACAGGGGGTCTACGAGCAGTACTTC. This chain links TRBV24-1 with TRBJ2-7; 8 bases map to TRBD1. Germline loops: CDR1 KGHDR, CDR2 SFDVKD. Trimming at V came to 2 bases and at J to 3 bases, leaving 5 bases not matched to a gene. This CDR3 is 15 amino acids long.

The J gene is TRBJ1-1, the V gene TRBV11-2; possible D gene TRBD1, 6 bases. The CDR3 length is 15 residues. Germline lookup yields CDR1 SGHAT and CDR2 FQNNGV. V shed 4 bases and J shed 6 bases, with 18 bases lying between them. CDR3: CASSSPVGGASEAFF. CDR3 coding DNA: TGTGCCAGCAGCTCCCCCGTTGGGGGGGCATCTGAAGCTTTCTTT.

The V gene is TRBV6-1, the J gene TRBJ2-5; D call uncertain. Germline V gene sequence: CDR1 MNHNS, CDR2 SASEGT. V was shortened by 1 base and J by 7 bases, with 10 bases between the two germline ends. The CDR3 spans 13 residues. The CDR3 sequence is CASSEEFTLTQYF. In DNA form, the CDR3 reads TGTGCCAGCAGTGAAGAGTTCACTTTGACCCAGTACTTC.

The V gene is TRBV2, the J gene TRBJ1-3; 7 bases align to TRBD1. The germline gives CDR1 SNHLY, CDR2 FYNNEI. The J segment lost 0 bases and the V segment lost 6 bases, leaving 5 bases of the junction unmatched. This CDR3 has 15 residues. For the CDR3, the DNA is TGTGCCAGCAGCATGACAGGGTTCTCTGGAAACACCATATATTTT. Protein sequence: CASSMTGFSGNTIYF.

V gene TRBV19 combines with J gene TRBJ2-7; the match to TRBD1 covers 9 bases. Germline V gives CDR1 LNHDA, CDR2 SQIVND (reference sequence). V lost 7 bases to trimming and J lost 2 bases; unmatched junction nucleotides: 9. The length of the CDR3 is 15 residues. CDR3 loop: CASTPGTGYPYEQYF. CDR3 nucleotides: TGTGCCAGTACCCCTGGGACAGGGTATCCCTACGAGCAGTACTTC.

V usage is TRBV4-1 and J usage is TRBJ2-1, with 8 bases lining up with TRBD1. Trimming cost V 4 bases and J 7 bases; bases outside gene matches: 21. This CDR3 is 19 amino acids long. Germline V gene lookup returns CDR1 MGHRA and CDR2 YSYEKL. The CDR3 coding sequence is TGCGCCAGCAGCCTACGGGTCGCAGGGGGCTATACCCTTGGGAATGAGCAGTTCTTC. Protein: CASSLRVAGGYTLGNEQFF.